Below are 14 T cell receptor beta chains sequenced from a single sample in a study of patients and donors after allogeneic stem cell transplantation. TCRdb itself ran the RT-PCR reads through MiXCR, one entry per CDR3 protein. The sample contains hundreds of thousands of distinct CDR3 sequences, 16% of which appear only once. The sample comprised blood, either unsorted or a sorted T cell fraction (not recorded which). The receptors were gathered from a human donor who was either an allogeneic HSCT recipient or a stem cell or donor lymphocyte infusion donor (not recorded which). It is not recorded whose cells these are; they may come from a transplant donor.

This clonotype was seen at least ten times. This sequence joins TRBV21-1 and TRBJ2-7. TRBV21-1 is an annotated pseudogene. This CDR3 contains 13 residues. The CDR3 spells CASSKEYLYEQYF. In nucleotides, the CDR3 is TGTGCCAGCAGCAAAGAGTACCTCTACGAGCAGTACTTC.

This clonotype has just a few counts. The CDR3 sequence is CASSAGGEAFF. CDR3 DNA sequence: TGTGCCAGCAGCGCGGGAGGTGAAGCTTTCTTT. V gene TRBV7-9 combines with J gene TRBJ1-1; D not certain. Germline V CDR1 and CDR2: SEHNR, FQNEAQ (reference sequence). V lost 5 bases and J lost 7, with 8 bases in between. The CDR3 sequence is 11 residues long.

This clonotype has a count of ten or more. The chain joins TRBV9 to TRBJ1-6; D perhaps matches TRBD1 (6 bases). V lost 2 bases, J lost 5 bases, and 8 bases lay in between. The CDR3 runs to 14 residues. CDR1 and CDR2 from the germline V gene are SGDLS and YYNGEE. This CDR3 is CASSVDRNNSPLHF. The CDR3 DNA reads TGTGCCAGCAGCGTCGACAGGAATAATTCACCCCTCCACTTT.

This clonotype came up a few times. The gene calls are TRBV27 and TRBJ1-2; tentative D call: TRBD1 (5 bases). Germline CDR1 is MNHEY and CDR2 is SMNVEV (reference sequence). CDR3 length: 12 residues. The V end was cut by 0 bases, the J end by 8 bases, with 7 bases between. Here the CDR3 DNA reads TGTGCCAGCAGTTTATCAGGGGTAGGCTACACCTTC. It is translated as CASSLSGVGYTF.

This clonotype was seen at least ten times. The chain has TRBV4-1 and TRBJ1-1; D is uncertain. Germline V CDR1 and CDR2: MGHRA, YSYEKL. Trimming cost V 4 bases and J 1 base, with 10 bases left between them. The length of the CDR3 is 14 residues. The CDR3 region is CASSPGRANTEAFF. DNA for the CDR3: TGCGCCAGCAGCCCGGGGAGGGCGAACACTGAAGCTTTCTTT.

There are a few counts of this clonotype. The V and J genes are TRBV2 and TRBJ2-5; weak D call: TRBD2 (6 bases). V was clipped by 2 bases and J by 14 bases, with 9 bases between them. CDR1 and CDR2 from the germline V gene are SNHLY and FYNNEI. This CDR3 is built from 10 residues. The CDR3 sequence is CASSEPGLYF. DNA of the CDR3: TGTGCCAGCAGTGAACCGGGACTTTACTTC.

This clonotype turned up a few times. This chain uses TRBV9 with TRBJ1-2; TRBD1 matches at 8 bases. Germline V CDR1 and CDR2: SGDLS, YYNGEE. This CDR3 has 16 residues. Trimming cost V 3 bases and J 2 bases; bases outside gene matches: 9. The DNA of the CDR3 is TGTGCCAGCAGCGCGGAGAGGACAGGGAAGAACTATGGCTACACCTTC. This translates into CASSAERTGKNYGYTF.

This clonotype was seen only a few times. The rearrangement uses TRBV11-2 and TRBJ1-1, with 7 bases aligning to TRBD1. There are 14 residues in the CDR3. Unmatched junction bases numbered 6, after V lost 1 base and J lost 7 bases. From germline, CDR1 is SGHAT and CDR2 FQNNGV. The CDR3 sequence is CASSLGDSHVEAFF. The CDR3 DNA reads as TGTGCCAGCAGCTTAGGGGACAGCCATGTTGAAGCTTTCTTT.

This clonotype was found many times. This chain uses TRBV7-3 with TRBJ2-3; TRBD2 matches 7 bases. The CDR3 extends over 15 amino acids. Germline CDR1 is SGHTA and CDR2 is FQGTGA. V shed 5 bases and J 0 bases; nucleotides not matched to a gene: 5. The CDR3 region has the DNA TGTGCCAGCAGCATGACTAGCACTAGCACAGATACGCAGTATTTT. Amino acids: CASSMTSTSTDTQYF.

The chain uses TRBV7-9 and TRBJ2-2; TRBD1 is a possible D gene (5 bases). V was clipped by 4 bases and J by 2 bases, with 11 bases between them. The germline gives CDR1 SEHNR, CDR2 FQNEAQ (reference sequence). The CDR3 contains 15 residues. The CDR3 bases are TGTGCCAGCAGCTACCAGGGCAGAAACACCGGGGAGCTGTTTTTT. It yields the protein CASSYQGRNTGELFF.

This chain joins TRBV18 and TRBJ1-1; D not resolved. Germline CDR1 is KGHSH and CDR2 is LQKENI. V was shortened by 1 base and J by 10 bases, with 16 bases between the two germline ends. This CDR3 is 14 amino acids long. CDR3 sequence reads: CASSPLDGTPGAFF. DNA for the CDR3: TGTGCCAGCTCACCACTAGACGGTACTCCAGGAGCTTTCTTT.

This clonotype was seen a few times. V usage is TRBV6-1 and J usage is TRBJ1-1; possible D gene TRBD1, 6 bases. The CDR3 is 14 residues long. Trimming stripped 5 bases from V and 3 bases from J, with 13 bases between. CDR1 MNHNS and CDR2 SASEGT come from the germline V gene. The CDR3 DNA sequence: TGTGCCAGCAGTCCAAGAGGGGGTTACACTGAAGCTTTCTTT. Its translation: CASSPRGGYTEAFF.

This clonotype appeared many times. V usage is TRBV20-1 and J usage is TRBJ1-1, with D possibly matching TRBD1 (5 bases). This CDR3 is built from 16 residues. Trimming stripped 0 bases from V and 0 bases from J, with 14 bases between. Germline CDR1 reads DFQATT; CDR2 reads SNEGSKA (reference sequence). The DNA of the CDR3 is TGCAGTGCTAGAGATAGGCAGGGCGGGATGAACACTGAAGCTTTCTTT. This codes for CSARDRQGGMNTEAFF.

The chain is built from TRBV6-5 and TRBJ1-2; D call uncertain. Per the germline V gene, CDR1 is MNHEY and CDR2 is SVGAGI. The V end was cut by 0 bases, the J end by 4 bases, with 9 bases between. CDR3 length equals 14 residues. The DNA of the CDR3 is TGTGCCAGCAGTTACTCGCAGTCCGGCTATGGCTACACCTTC. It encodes CASSYSQSGYGYTF.